The 16 T cell receptor beta chains below come from one sample, sequenced in a study of identical twins. One entry per CDR3 protein results from TCRdb running MiXCR on the 5' RACE reads. The data contain about 530,000 distinct CDR3 sequences, about 15% of them seen just once; the ten biggest clones take up roughly 0.43%. This sample also belongs to another study, concerning yellow fever vaccine responses in identical twins.

The sequencing sample was made of CD4+ T cells sorted from blood. The receptor set was obtained from a woman younger than 30 in good health.

In its sample, this clonotype was seen a few times. The J gene is TRBJ2-5, the V gene TRBV5-1; 8 bases map to TRBD2. CDR1 and CDR2 (germline): SGHRS, YFSETQ. CDR3 size: 14 residues. With 3 bases clipped from V and 2 bases from J, the junction kept 3 bases outside the gene matches. CDR3 amino acids: CASSWGLVQETQYF. As DNA, the CDR3 is TGCGCCAGCAGCTGGGGACTAGTACAAGAGACCCAGTACTTC.

The CDR3 is CASSTGRGETQYF. CDR3 coding DNA: TGTGCCAGCAGTACAGGGCGGGGAGAGACCCAGTACTTC. This chain joins TRBV12-3 or TRBV12-4 and TRBJ2-5, with D possibly being TRBD1 or TRBD2 (6 bases each). Trimming shortened V by 5 bases and J by 4 bases, and 11 bases separated the two germline ends. The CDR3 extends over 13 amino acids.

J is TRBJ2-1 and V is TRBV2, with 8 bases that match TRBD1. J was trimmed by 0 bases and V by 1 base; bases with no gene match: 5. Germline V gene data show CDR1 as SNHLY and CDR2 as FYNNEI. The CDR3 is 17 residues long. In DNA form, the CDR3 reads TGTGCCAGCAGTGAAGGGACAGGGTCGAGCTCCTACAATGAGCAGTTCTTC. It is translated as CASSEGTGSSSYNEQFF.

This clonotype was seen a few times. The rearrangement uses TRBV5-6 and TRBJ2-3, with D perhaps assigned TRBD1 or TRBD2 (7 bases each). The ends were cut back, 2 bases at V and 5 bases at J, with 15 bases in the middle. In germline, CDR1 is SGHDT, CDR2 YYEEEE. CDR3 length equals 15 residues. CDR3 nucleotide sequence: TGTGCCAGCAGCTTAATGCAGGGGGGGAGAGATACGCAGTATTTT. Translating gives CASSLMQGGRDTQYF.

This clonotype occurred a few times. This chain joins TRBV25-1 and TRBJ1-1; possibly TRBD1 for D (6 bases). Germline CDR1 MGHDK, CDR2 SYGVNS. This CDR3 spans 15 amino acids. V lost 6 bases and J 4 bases, leaving 18 bases between the germline ends. CDR3 bases: TGTGCCAGCAGAGGGGGAATTGCGGGATTCACTGAAGCTTTCTTT. It yields the protein CASRGGIAGFTEAFF.

This clonotype was seen at least ten times. This chain connects TRBV6-5 to TRBJ2-3; TRBD2 might be the D (5 bases). CDR3 length equals 14 residues. The germline V and J ends were trimmed by 0 bases and 7 bases, with 11 bases remaining between them. The germline V gene encodes CDR1 MNHEY and CDR2 SVGAGI. This CDR3 reads CASSYSDFGNTQYF. In nucleotides, the CDR3 is TGTGCCAGCAGTTACTCCGATTTCGGGAATACGCAGTATTTT.

This clonotype was seen a handful of times. This chain uses TRBV28 with TRBJ2-1, with no clear D. Germline V CDR1 and CDR2: MDHEN, SYDVKM. CDR3 size: 15 residues. Trimming stripped 4 bases from V and 2 bases from J, with 12 bases between. The CDR3 region is CASSSTTEAYNEQFF. The CDR3 nucleotides are TGTGCCAGCAGTTCCACTACCGAAGCCTACAATGAGCAGTTCTTC.

This clonotype was observed a few times. V gene TRBV6-1 combines with J gene TRBJ1-4; 8 bases fit TRBD1. Looked up from germline, CDR1 is MNHNS and CDR2 is SASEGT. CDR3 length: 15 amino acids. J was trimmed by 5 bases and V by 6 bases; bases with no gene match: 8. CDR3 sequence reads: CASRLGTGINEKLFF. CDR3 nucleotides: TGTGCCAGCAGGCTAGGGACAGGAATAAATGAAAAACTGTTTTTT.

The V call is TRBV11-2, the J call TRBJ2-3; 7 nucleotides align to TRBD1. Germline V gene lookup returns CDR1 SGHAT and CDR2 FQNNGV. The J segment lost 4 bases and the V segment lost 5 bases, leaving 12 bases of the junction unmatched. The CDR3 is 16 residues long. The CDR3 nucleotides read TGTGCCAGCAGCGCAACTGACAGGGTTTGGTCAGATACGCAGTATTTT. This gives the protein CASSATDRVWSDTQYF.

This clonotype was detected many times. The rearrangement uses TRBV10-3 and TRBJ2-5, with D possibly being TRBD1 or TRBD2 (5 bases each). Per germline, CDR1 ENHRY and CDR2 SYGVKD. Trimming cost V 0 bases and J 5 bases, with 19 bases left between them. CDR3 length: 17 amino acids. The CDR3 DNA is TGTGCCATCAGTGAGTCCCGGGGCGGACTTTGGGGCGAGACCCAGTACTTC. This encodes CAISESRGGLWGETQYF.

V usage is TRBV6-1 and J usage is TRBJ1-5, with D possibly TRBD1 on 5 matching bases. Germline values: CDR1 MNHNS, CDR2 SASEGT. Trimming removed 6 bases from V and 4 bases from J, with 13 bases in between. The CDR3 consists of 14 residues. The CDR3 DNA reads as TGTGCCAGCAGGGGGGAGGGCGGGAATCAGCCCCAGCATTTT. Protein: CASRGEGGNQPQHF.

The chain couples TRBV5-1 to TRBJ2-1; 10 nucleotides align to TRBD2. Trimming at V came to 0 bases and at J to 9 bases, leaving 6 bases not matched to a gene. Germline-derived CDR1 and CDR2 are SGHRS and YFSETQ. The CDR3 is 15 amino acids. The CDR3 loop is CASSLGGTSVAEQFF. The CDR3 DNA is TGCGCCAGCAGCTTGGGGGGGACTAGCGTGGCTGAGCAGTTCTTC.

This clonotype was detected only a few times. The chain has TRBV12-3 or TRBV12-4 and TRBJ1-4; D perhaps matches TRBD1 (6 bases). The CDR3 runs to 18 residues. With 6 bases removed from V and 0 bases from J, the gap between germline ends came to 20 bases. The CDR3 coding sequence is TGTGCCAGCAGCCCAGGGGCATACTACCTTGCAACTAATGAAAAACTGTTTTTT. This encodes CASSPGAYYLATNEKLFF.

This clonotype has a handful of counts. The rearrangement uses TRBV5-1 and TRBJ2-3, with 16 bases lining up with TRBD2. The CDR3 contains 18 residues. Germline V gene lookup returns CDR1 SGHRS and CDR2 YFSETQ. With V trimmed by 4 bases and J by 3 bases, 8 bases remained unmatched. CDR3 amino acids: CASSKGLAGGPGTDTQYF. In DNA form, the CDR3 reads TGCGCCAGCAGCAAGGGACTAGCGGGAGGGCCGGGTACAGATACGCAGTATTTT.

This clonotype was counted ten times or more. The chain recombines TRBV5-1 with TRBJ1-1, with D perhaps TRBD1 (5 bases). Trimming removed 4 bases at V and 1 base at J, with 8 bases between. Germline V CDR1 and CDR2: SGHRS, YFSETQ. This CDR3 comprises 13 residues. The CDR3: CASSPGQNTEAFF. The CDR3, as DNA: TGCGCCAGCAGCCCAGGACAGAACACTGAAGCTTTCTTT. The complete variable domain, with remaining parts taken from reference TRBV5-1 and TRBJ1-1, reads KAGVTQTPRYLIKTRGQQVTLSCSPISGHRSVSWYQQTPGQGLQFLFEYFSETQRNKGNFPGRFSGRQFSNSRSEMNVSTLELGDSALYLCASSPGQNTEAFFGQGTRLTVV.

In this sample, this clonotype turned up a few times. J is TRBJ2-1 and V is TRBV29-1, with 8 bases fitting TRBD2. CDR1 is SQVTM and CDR2 is ANQGSEA in the germline V gene. Trimming cost V 6 bases and J 5 bases; bases outside gene matches: 15. This CDR3 has 16 residues. CDR3 amino acids: CSVQRSTGGPDNEQFF. The DNA for the CDR3 is TGCAGCGTCCAGCGTAGCACGGGAGGGCCGGACAATGAGCAGTTCTTC.